Presented here are 14 T cell receptor beta chains from one specimen sequenced in a study of blood T cell repertoires in COVID-19. Produced via immunoSEQ multiplex PCR; TCRdb's table is partial and in-frame only. The sample has 70,000 or so clones, 75% to 80% seen once. Sequencing was performed on peripheral blood. These receptors were obtained from a human donor in a cohort sampled during active COVID-19.

This chain links TRBV25-1 with TRBJ1-5; possibly TRBD1 for D (5 bases). This CDR3 is 15 amino acids long. The germline gives CDR1 MGHDK, CDR2 SYGVNS. V was shortened by 4 bases and J by 4 bases, with 14 bases between the two germline ends. The CDR3 spells CASSGQGGGNQPQHF. Written as DNA, the CDR3 is TGTGCCAGCAGTGGTCAGGGTGGGGGGAATCAGCCCCAGCATTTT.

A few counts support this clone. V gene TRBV15 combines with J gene TRBJ2-6; perhaps TRBD1 as D (6 bases). The CDR3 length is 20 residues. Per the germline V gene, CDR1 is LNHNV and CDR2 is YYDKDF (reference sequence). Trimming removed 1 base at V and 4 bases at J, with 23 bases between. The CDR3 reads CATSRGYPDSLATGANVLTF. The CDR3 nucleotides read TGTGCCACCAGCAGAGGGTACCCGGACAGCTTAGCAACGGGGGCCAACGTCCTGACTTTC. Using reference TRBV15 and TRBJ2-6 for the parts outside the CDR3, the full variable domain is DAMVIQNPRYQVTQFGKPVTLSCSQTLNHNVMYWYQQKSSQAPKLLFHYYDKDFNNEADTPDNFQSRRPNTSFCFLDIRSPGLGDTAMYLCATSRGYPDSLATGANVLTFGAGSRLTVL.

The chain recombines TRBV2 with TRBJ2-7; 11 bases are shared with TRBD2. The CDR3 has 15 amino acids. The junction had 5 bases not matched to a gene; V was cut back by 5 bases and J by 2 bases. Germline V gives CDR1 SNHLY, CDR2 FYNNEI. CDR3 loop: CASSKTSGMTYEQYF. The CDR3 DNA sequence: TGTGCCAGCAGTAAGACTAGCGGGATGACCTACGAGCAGTACTTC.

The chain is built from TRBV7-8 and TRBJ1-2; 8 positions match TRBD1. CDR1 is SGHVS and CDR2 is FQNEAQ in the germline V gene. The CDR3 has 17 residues. After removal of 4 bases from V and 4 bases from J, the junction contained 14 bases not matched to a gene. CDR3 DNA: TGTGCCAGCAGCTACGGACAGGGACTGGAAACCCTCTATGGCTACACCTTC. Its protein product is CASSYGQGLETLYGYTF.

This chain uses TRBV18 with TRBJ1-1, with D perhaps matching TRBD1 (6 bases). The CDR3 contains 15 residues. The germline gives CDR1 KGHSH, CDR2 LQKENI. V was trimmed by 3 bases and J by 0 bases, leaving 11 bases between them. The CDR3 loop reads CASSPRTDMNTEAFF. CDR3 DNA: TGTGCCAGCTCACCCCGGACAGATATGAACACTGAAGCTTTCTTT.

The chain is built from TRBV3-1 (or the pseudogene TRBV3-2) and TRBJ1-3; D uncertain. The CDR3 is 16 amino acids. The germline V and J ends were trimmed by 2 bases and 8 bases, with 19 bases remaining between them. The V gene's germline CDR1 is LGHDT and CDR2 YNNKEL (reference sequence). CDR3 in DNA: TGTGCCAGCAGCCAATACGGAGGAAGGAGGCTTGACACCATATATTTT. Its protein is CASSQYGGRRLDTIYF.

The chain's CDR3 is CASSLGTGEAEAFF. CDR3 nucleotide sequence: TGCGCCAGCAGCTTGGGGACGGGGGAGGCTGAAGCTTTCTTT. The rearrangement uses TRBV5-1 and TRBJ1-1; D possibly corresponds to TRBD1 (5 bases). The CDR3 totals 14 residues. In germline, CDR1 is SGHRS, CDR2 YFSETQ. Trimming pared 0 bases from V and 6 bases from J, leaving 12 bases between.

J is TRBJ1-5 and V is TRBV19; 7 bases map to TRBD1. Per the germline V gene, CDR1 is LNHDA and CDR2 is SQIVND (reference sequence). The CDR3 has 15 residues. With V trimmed by 4 bases and J by 7 bases, 10 bases remained unmatched. This CDR3 is CASSKTTGGGQPQHF. In nucleotides, the CDR3 is TGTGCCAGTAGTAAGACGACAGGAGGGGGCCAGCCCCAGCATTTT.

The chain employs TRBV19 and TRBJ2-3, with TRBD2 matching 14 bases. This CDR3 region has 16 residues. CDR1 and CDR2 from the germline V gene are LNHDA and SQIVND (reference sequence). V lost 6 bases, J lost 5 bases, and 7 bases stayed unmatched. CDR3 region: CASSLGLAGVLDTQYF. The CDR3 region has the DNA TGTGCCAGTAGCCTGGGACTAGCGGGAGTTTTAGATACGCAGTATTTT.

The gene calls are TRBV10-1 and TRBJ2-7, with a possible D match to TRBD2 (6 bases). V lost 5 bases, J lost 3 bases, and 20 bases lay in between. From germline, CDR1 is WNHNN and CDR2 SYGVQD (reference sequence). The CDR3 totals 16 residues. The CDR3 reads CASSRGRPLTLYEQYF. CDR3 bases: TGCGCCAGCAGTCGGGGGAGGCCACTGACCCTCTACGAGCAGTACTTC.

The V gene is TRBV3-1 (or the pseudogene TRBV3-2), the J gene TRBJ1-2; D is ambiguous. The germline CDR1 and CDR2 sequences are LGHDT and YNNKEL (reference sequence). CDR3 length: 14 amino acids. Trimming cost V 4 bases and J 6 bases, with 15 bases left between them. The DNA of the CDR3 is TGTGCCAGCAGCCTTTTCGCCCTAGGCGATGGCTACACCTTC. It is translated as CASSLFALGDGYTF.

V gene TRBV4-1 combines with J gene TRBJ1-1, with D possibly TRBD1 on 5 matching bases. Trimming removed 2 bases at V and 11 bases at J, with 18 bases between. Looked up from germline, CDR1 is MGHRA and CDR2 is YSYEKL. The CDR3 loop spans 14 amino acids. CDR3 region: CASSQLGLSIGAFF. The CDR3 nucleotides are TGCGCCAGCAGCCAATTGGGACTTTCCATCGGGGCTTTCTTT.

This clone has a single count. The chain combines TRBV19 with TRBJ2-3; 8 positions agree with TRBD2. Unmatched junction bases numbered 7, after V lost 3 bases and J lost 2 bases. The CDR3 runs to 16 residues. Germline CDR1 is LNHDA and CDR2 is SQIVND (reference sequence). The CDR3 DNA sequence: TGTGCCAGTAGTATTTCGGCGGGAGGATCCACAGATACGCAGTATTTT. It specifies CASSISAGGSTDTQYF.

The chain links TRBV19 to TRBJ1-4; TRBD1 matches at 9 bases. Per germline, CDR1 LNHDA and CDR2 SQIVND (reference sequence). The CDR3 is made up of 16 amino acids. V was clipped by 5 bases and J by 2 bases; unmatched bases: 6. The CDR3 sequence: CASSDGTGYTNEKLFF. For the CDR3, the DNA is TGTGCCAGTAGTGACGGGACAGGGTATACTAATGAAAAACTGTTTTTT.